One and the same sample provided the 21 T cell receptor beta chains below, sequenced in a study of T cells in Graves' hyperthyroidism and ophthalmopathy. RNA transcripts provided the source from which TCR beta CDR3 regions were amplified. When the TCR CDR3 underwent first-round RT-PCR, the HTBI primer set was used. Using its own MiXCR run on the multiplex PCR reads, TCRdb lists one record per CDR3 protein. The sample contains over 150,000 distinct CDR3 sequences, 15% to 20% of which appear only once. Source material: blood. The receptor set was obtained from a woman in her forties or fifties with Graves' hyperthyroidism.

This chain connects TRBV7-3 to TRBJ2-6; TRBD1 matches 7 bases. This CDR3 has 18 amino acids. Germline trimming cut 0 bases from V and 3 bases from J; bases unmatched to any gene: 8. Per the germline V gene, CDR1 is SGHTA and CDR2 is FQGTGA. CDR3 DNA: TGTGCCAGCAGCTTAACATCGGGACAGACTCTTGGGGCCAACGTCCTGACTTTC. Translated, it gives CASSLTSGQTLGANVLTF.

Many counts were recorded for this clonotype. The chain carries TRBV7-3 and TRBJ2-2; 9 nucleotides line up with TRBD2. CDR1 is SGHTA, CDR2 FQGTGA, per germline. After removal of 4 bases from V and 7 bases from J, the junction contained 4 bases not matched to a gene. The length of the CDR3 is 14 residues. The CDR3 region has the DNA TGTGCCAGCAGCTCAAGCGGGGGGATCGGGGAGCTGTTTTTT. This codes for CASSSSGGIGELFF.

This clonotype was detected many times. This sequence joins TRBV7-3 and TRBJ2-3, with D uncertain. Germline CDR1 is SGHTA and CDR2 is FQGTGA. This CDR3 is 14 amino acids long. V was shortened by 5 bases and J by 2 bases, with 11 bases between the two germline ends. The CDR3 bases are TGTGCCAGCAGCCCAGAATTTTCCACAGATACGCAGTATTTT. It codes for CASSPEFSTDTQYF.

This clonotype was seen repeatedly, ten times or more. This chain links TRBV7-9 with TRBJ2-7; a weak D match, TRBD1 (6 bases). Germline V lookup: CDR1 SEHNR, CDR2 FQNEAQ (reference sequence). This CDR3 comprises 16 residues. The germline V and J ends were trimmed by 1 base and 6 bases, with 19 bases remaining between them. CDR3 amino acids: CASSLVKGGRGTEQYF. DNA for the CDR3: TGTGCCAGCAGCTTAGTTAAGGGTGGCAGGGGCACCGAGCAGTACTTC.

In this sample, this clonotype turned up many times. The chain couples TRBV6-5 to TRBJ1-2, with D possibly matching TRBD1 (5 bases). This CDR3 is built from 13 residues. Germline CDR1 reads MNHEY; CDR2 reads SVGAGI. Trimming took off 2 bases at V and 8 bases at J, with 12 bases between the two ends. CDR3 bases: TGTGCCAGCAGTTACGACACAGGCGGCGGCTACACCTTC. It translates to CASSYDTGGGYTF.

This clonotype was observed a handful of times. This rearrangement joins TRBV7-9 to TRBJ2-1; 14 positions agree with TRBD2. Germline V CDR1 and CDR2: SEHNR, FQNEAQ (reference sequence). The CDR3 has 18 residues. V was clipped by 1 base and J by 7 bases; unmatched bases: 9. CDR3 nucleotides: TGTGCCAGCAGCTTAGGACTAGCGGGGGGGCCGCGGCAGAATGAGCAGTTCTTC. It specifies CASSLGLAGGPRQNEQFF.

Many counts were recorded for this clonotype. This chain links TRBV5-6 with TRBJ2-7; D not resolved. V dropped 5 bases and J dropped 5 bases, with 8 bases sitting between them. Germline CDR1 reads SGHDT; CDR2 reads YYEEEE. The CDR3 is 11 residues long. The CDR3 region is CASRRRHEQYF. As DNA, the CDR3 is TGTGCCAGCAGGCGGCGCCACGAGCAGTACTTC.

The sample holds a few counts of this clonotype. The chain has TRBV4-2 and TRBJ2-2, with D possibly TRBD2 on 5 matching bases. Trimming stripped 3 bases from V and 0 bases from J, with 17 bases between. The length of the CDR3 is 18 residues. CDR1 is LGHNA and CDR2 is YNFKEQ in the germline V gene. For the CDR3, the DNA is TGTGCCAGCAGCCACGAATTATCCGGACTGACGAACACCGGGGAGCTGTTTTTT. This gives the protein CASSHELSGLTNTGELFF.

This chain joins TRBV6-1 and TRBJ1-6; 7 positions match TRBD1. Germline V gives CDR1 MNHNS, CDR2 SASEGT. The V and J ends lost 2 bases and 10 bases, in that order; junction bases with no gene match: 8. There are 15 residues in the CDR3. CDR3 sequence reads: CASSERQGLGSPLHF. CDR3 DNA sequence: TGTGCCAGCAGTGAAAGACAGGGTTTGGGATCACCCCTCCACTTT.

This clonotype was recorded many times. V is TRBV12-3 or TRBV12-4 and J is TRBJ2-5; D is unresolved. The V gene lost 3 bases and the J gene lost 5 bases, with 13 bases spanning the gap. This CDR3 region has 14 residues. Here the CDR3 DNA reads TGTGCCAGCAGTTTCAATCCCAGCAGCGAGACCCAGTACTTC. Translated, it gives CASSFNPSSETQYF.

This clonotype was detected ten times or more. This chain joins TRBV2 and TRBJ1-2, with D possibly TRBD1 on 6 matching bases. The V and J ends lost 11 bases and 4 bases respectively, with 17 bases between them. Per germline, CDR1 SNHLY and CDR2 FYNNEI. The CDR3 runs to 13 residues. This CDR3 reads CARYREGSYGYTF. The CDR3 DNA follows: TGTGCCCGCTACAGGGAAGGTTCCTATGGCTACACCTTC.

Ten or more counts support this clonotype. The chain links TRBV20-1 to TRBJ2-1; D is unclear. This CDR3 region has 15 residues. V was shortened by 0 bases and J by 4 bases, with 13 bases between the two germline ends. Germline CDR1 DFQATT, CDR2 SNEGSKA (reference sequence). CDR3 sequence (DNA): TGCAGTGCTAGAGAGGCCAGCCAATTTTACAATGAGCAGTTCTTC. Its protein product is CSAREASQFYNEQFF.

This clonotype was detected ten times or more. The genes are TRBV7-3 and TRBJ2-5; possibly TRBD2 for D (5 bases). The V gene's germline CDR1 is SGHTA and CDR2 FQGTGA. V lost 0 bases to trimming and J lost 4 bases, with 12 bases between them. The CDR3 runs 15 residues. The CDR3 DNA reads as TGTGCCAGCAGCTTAACTAGCGTTTCGCGAGAGACCCAGTACTTC. Protein: CASSLTSVSRETQYF.

This clonotype came up many times. The chain joins TRBV7-9 to TRBJ2-7; no clear D. The CDR3 length is 13 residues. From germline, CDR1 is SEHNR and CDR2 FQNEAQ (reference sequence). Trimming stripped 6 bases from V and 4 bases from J, with 13 bases between. CDR3 sequence: CASSSTSRYEQYF. The CDR3 nucleotides read TGTGCCAGCAGTTCGACGTCCAGGTACGAGCAGTACTTC.

This clonotype was detected ten times or more. The chain links TRBV28 to TRBJ2-4; no firm D call. V lost 2 bases, J lost 1 base, and 6 bases lay in between. CDR3 length: 14 residues. Germline CDR1 MDHEN, CDR2 SYDVKM. Written as DNA, the CDR3 is TGTGCCAGCAGTTTAGGTGGGGCCAAAAACATTCAGTACTTC. This sequence encodes CASSLGGAKNIQYF. Full variable domain (missing parts from reference TRBV28 and TRBJ2-4): DVKVTQSSRYLVKRTGEKVFLECVQDMDHENMFWYRQDPGLGLRLIYFSYDVKMKEKGDIPEGYSVSREKKERFSLILESASTNQTSMYLCASSLGGAKNIQYFGAGTRLSVL.

This clonotype appeared a few times. J is TRBJ2-1 and V is TRBV14, with 10 bases fitting TRBD1. Looked up from germline, CDR1 is SGHDN and CDR2 is FVKESK. V shed 1 base, J shed 5 bases, and the junction held 5 bases outside the gene matches. The CDR3 is 16 amino acids. The CDR3 sequence is CASSQGDRGRHNEQFF. In DNA, the CDR3 is TGTGCCAGCAGCCAAGGGGACAGGGGTAGGCACAATGAGCAGTTCTTC.

This rearrangement joins TRBV19 to TRBJ2-1, with 9 bases lining up with TRBD2. From germline, CDR1 is LNHDA and CDR2 SQIVND (reference sequence). The length of the CDR3 is 14 residues. The V segment lost 4 bases and the J segment 7 bases; nucleotides outside the gene matches: 5. The CDR3 is CASSSGGVMNEQFF. CDR3 coding DNA: TGTGCCAGTAGTAGCGGGGGGGTAATGAATGAGCAGTTCTTC. The variable domain in full, with the rest retrieved from reference TRBV19 and TRBJ2-1, is DGGITQSPKYLFRKEGQNVTLSCEQNLNHDAMYWYRQDPGQGLRLIYYSQIVNDFQKGDIAEGYSVSREKKESFPLTVTSAQKNPTAFYLCASSSGGVMNEQFFGPGTRLTVL.

The genes are TRBV9 and TRBJ1-3, with no clear D. V was clipped by 4 bases and J by 4 bases, with 12 bases between them. This CDR3 contains 14 residues. Germline CDR1 reads SGDLS; CDR2 reads YYNGEE. The CDR3 reads CASSPTTPGNTIYF. The CDR3 nucleotides are TGTGCCAGCAGCCCCACCACTCCCGGAAACACCATATATTTT.

This clonotype was observed at least ten times. The chain employs TRBV28 and TRBJ2-7; TRBD2 agrees at 7 bases. V dropped 8 bases and J dropped 3; count of bases not matched to a gene: 16. Germline lookup yields CDR1 MDHEN and CDR2 SYDVKM. The length of the CDR3 is 16 residues. Here the CDR3 reads CASYDEGARGFYEQYF. The CDR3 DNA is TGTGCCAGCTATGACGAAGGGGCGCGGGGGTTCTACGAGCAGTACTTC.

This clonotype was detected many times. The J gene is TRBJ2-7, the V gene TRBV7-9; 8 nucleotides align to TRBD1. V trimming: 2 bases; J trimming: 3 bases; junction bases outside the gene matches: 9. This CDR3 is built from 16 residues. Germline V gives CDR1 SEHNR, CDR2 FQNEAQ (reference sequence). As DNA, the CDR3 is TGTGCCAGCAGCTTACTTACCCTTGGACAGGGCTACGAGCAGTACTTC. Translating it yields CASSLLTLGQGYEQYF.

This clonotype appeared many times. The V and J genes are TRBV18 and TRBJ2-1, with D hard to call. CDR1 is KGHSH and CDR2 is LQKENI in the germline V gene. The V end lost 5 bases, the J end lost 0 bases, and 11 bases lay between the germline ends. The CDR3 is 15 amino acids. The CDR3 coding sequence is TGTGCCAGCTCAACTGGACGGAGCTCCTACAATGAGCAGTTCTTC. It specifies CASSTGRSSYNEQFF.